Listed here are 29 T cell receptor beta chains from one sample, sequenced in a study of CD8 T cells in ankylosing spondylitis. Whole-study results and caveats: Apparently characteristic of ankylosing spondylitis blood was a TCR beta motif (under ten highly homologous variants).

Which antigens these TCRs recognize remains unknown. Each CDR3 protein gets one entry after TCRdb re-called the 5' RACE reads with MiXCR. The sample holds roughly 450,000 distinct CDR3 sequences, approximately 26% seen once. The sequenced sample consisted of blood, either unsorted or a sorted T cell fraction (not recorded which). These receptors came from a male donor with ankylosing spondylitis.

This clonotype turned up a few times. Its ends do not fully match the called genes, so a read error is possible. This sequence joins TRBV7-9 and TRBJ2-1; 9 bases fit TRBD2. Looked up from germline, CDR1 is SEHNR and CDR2 is FQNEAQ (reference sequence). This CDR3 is built from 11 residues. This CDR3 reads CASSLSGSRVF. The CDR3 DNA follows: TGTGCCAGCAGCCTTAGCGGGAGTCGGGTCTTC.

This clonotype was seen a handful of times. This rearrangement joins TRBV7-9 to TRBJ2-1, with D tentatively TRBD2 (6 bases). CDR1 and CDR2 from the germline V gene are SEHNR and FQNEAQ (reference sequence). Trimming took 4 bases from V and 5 from J, leaving 9 bases between them. There are 13 residues in the CDR3. The CDR3 DNA follows: TGTGCCAGCAGCTCCGGGACTCACAATGAGCAGTTCTTC. Its translation is CASSSGTHNEQFF. Supplemented by reference TRBV7-9 and TRBJ2-1, the full variable domain reads DTGVSQNPRHKITKRGQNVTFRCDPISEHNRLYWYRQTLGQGPEFLTYFQNEAQLEKSRLLSDRFSAERPKGSFSTLEIQRTEQGDSAMYLCASSSGTHNEQFFGPGTRLTVL.

V gene TRBV29-1 combines with J gene TRBJ1-1; D call uncertain. CDR1 is SQVTM and CDR2 is ANQGSEA in the germline V gene. CDR3 size: 12 residues. V shed 5 bases and J shed 4 bases, with 11 bases lying between them. The CDR3 DNA is TGCAGCGTTAGTAGGAGTCGCACTGAAGCTTTCTTT. This translates into CSVSRSRTEAFF.

The V gene is TRBV20-1, the J gene TRBJ1-6; the D is unclear. Germline assignment: CDR1 DFQATT and CDR2 SNEGSKA (reference sequence). There are 12 residues in the CDR3. Deletions cut 3 bases from V and 6 bases from J, with 6 bases between. CDR3 protein: CSARAANSPLHF. The CDR3 DNA follows: TGCAGTGCTAGGGCGGCTAATTCACCCCTCCACTTT.

This clonotype has a handful of counts. V usage is TRBV7-2 and J usage is TRBJ2-5; possibly TRBD1 for D (6 bases). The CDR3 has 15 amino acids. Looked up from germline, CDR1 is SGHTA and CDR2 is FQGNSA. Trimming removed 0 bases at V and 2 bases at J, with 10 bases between. The CDR3 loop reads CASSLARTEQETQYF. The CDR3 nucleotides read TGTGCCAGCAGCTTAGCGAGGACAGAACAAGAGACCCAGTACTTC.

This clonotype was seen a few times. This chain connects TRBV14 to TRBJ1-2; D call uncertain. The CDR3 is 13 residues long. Germline V gene data show CDR1 as SGHDN and CDR2 as FVKESK. Trimming removed 0 bases at V and 6 bases at J, with 8 bases between. Written as DNA, the CDR3 is TGTGCCAGCAGCCAAGACCCCCCAAATGGCTACACCTTC. Protein sequence: CASSQDPPNGYTF.

The chain carries TRBV7-9 and TRBJ1-1, with a possible D match to TRBD1 (6 bases). V was shortened by 5 bases and J by 0 bases, with 10 bases between the two germline ends. Germline assignment: CDR1 SEHNR and CDR2 FQNEAQ (reference sequence). The CDR3 is made up of 14 amino acids. The CDR3 DNA reads TGTGCCAGCAGCGAGGACAGTATGAACACTGAAGCTTTCTTT. Its translation: CASSEDSMNTEAFF.

This clonotype appeared a single time. V is TRBV11-2 and J is TRBJ2-1, with D possibly matching TRBD1 (6 bases). V was clipped by 3 bases and J by 10 bases, with 13 bases between them. The length of the CDR3 is 13 residues. The germline V gene has CDR1 SGHAT and CDR2 FQNNGV. The CDR3 loop is CASSFRGLGEQFF. CDR3 nucleotides: TGTGCCAGCAGCTTCAGGGGTCTAGGGGAGCAGTTCTTC.

The V call is TRBV7-9, the J call TRBJ2-3, with TRBD1 matching 10 bases. V lost 5 bases to trimming and J lost 4 bases; unmatched junction nucleotides: 6. Germline V CDR1 and CDR2: SEHNR, FQNEAQ (reference sequence). The CDR3 covers 15 residues. The CDR3, as DNA: TGTGCCAGCAGCCTGGGACAGGGGTCGTCAGATACGCAGTATTTT. Translation: CASSLGQGSSDTQYF.

V is TRBV11-2 and J is TRBJ2-1, with 11 bases identical to TRBD2. The CDR3 length is 15 residues. Germline V gene lookup returns CDR1 SGHAT and CDR2 FQNNGV. Germline trimming cut 5 bases from V and 4 bases from J; bases unmatched to any gene: 4. The CDR3 here is CASSMGLAEYNEQFF. CDR3 DNA sequence: TGTGCCAGCAGCATGGGACTAGCGGAATACAATGAGCAGTTCTTC.

This clonotype was observed a few times. The CDR3 nucleotides read TGCAGTGCTAGGACAGTCTTGAACTTCTACGAGCAGTACTTC. Its translation is CSARTVLNFYEQYF. This chain uses TRBV20-1 with TRBJ2-7; the D gene is possibly TRBD1 (5 bases). CDR1 is DFQATT, CDR2 SNEGSKA, per germline (reference sequence). CDR3 length: 14 residues. V was cut by 3 bases and J by 3 bases, with 15 bases left in between.

J is TRBJ2-5 and V is TRBV7-2; the match to TRBD2 covers 7 bases. J lost 4 bases, V lost 5 bases, and 4 bases had no gene match. The CDR3 runs to 13 residues. Germline lookup yields CDR1 SGHTA and CDR2 FQGNSA. The CDR3 sequence is CASSAERGETQYF. CDR3 nucleotide sequence: TGTGCCAGCAGCGCTGAGCGGGGAGAGACCCAGTACTTC.

The chain employs TRBV4-1 and TRBJ2-7; no reliable D call. Trimming pared 2 bases from V and 0 bases from J, leaving 11 bases between. The CDR3 loop spans 15 amino acids. CDR1 MGHRA and CDR2 YSYEKL come from the germline V gene. CDR3 sequence: CASSQNYASSYEQYF. CDR3 DNA: TGCGCCAGCAGCCAAAACTACGCGAGCTCCTACGAGCAGTACTTC.

A few counts support this clonotype. V and J are TRBV24-1 and TRBJ2-2; possibly TRBD1 or TRBD2 for D (5 bases each). CDR1 KGHDR and CDR2 SFDVKD come from the germline V gene. Trimming shortened V by 1 base and J by 13 bases, and 9 bases separated the two germline ends. The length of the CDR3 is 12 residues. The CDR3 reads CATSDFGGVLFF. The DNA for the CDR3 is TGTGCCACCAGTGATTTTGGGGGTGTGCTGTTTTTT.

This clonotype came up a few times. This sequence joins TRBV24-1 and TRBJ2-2; D is unresolved. The CDR3 is 16 amino acids. Per the germline V gene, CDR1 is KGHDR and CDR2 is SFDVKD. Between the trimmed V and J ends, which lost 3 bases and 1 base, there was a span of 11 bases. The DNA of the CDR3 is TGTGCCACCAGTGATAGGATTGGCGGGAACACCGGGGAGCTGTTTTTT. Its translation is CATSDRIGGNTGELFF.

Only a few counts were recorded for this clonotype. The chain joins TRBV20-1 to TRBJ1-1, with TRBD1 matching over 8 bases. This CDR3 comprises 14 residues. CDR1 is DFQATT and CDR2 is SNEGSKA in the germline V gene (reference sequence). V dropped 5 bases and J dropped 3; count of bases not matched to a gene: 8. CDR3 loop: CSAASQGVHTEAFF. CDR3 coding DNA: TGCAGTGCTGCATCACAGGGGGTGCACACTGAAGCTTTCTTT.

Only a few counts were recorded for this clonotype. The chain carries TRBV3-1 and TRBJ1-2; D unclear. Germline values: CDR1 LGHDT, CDR2 YNNKEL (reference sequence). CDR3 length equals 13 residues. The V gene lost 0 bases and the J gene lost 7 bases, with 9 bases spanning the gap. The CDR3 is CASSQDAPRGYTF. Written as DNA, the CDR3 is TGTGCCAGCAGCCAAGATGCCCCTCGTGGCTACACCTTC.

This clonotype has more than one count but fewer than ten. The chain uses TRBV6-1 and TRBJ2-1; D call uncertain. The CDR3 contains 14 residues. V was clipped by 6 bases and J by 5 bases, with 14 bases between them. In germline, CDR1 is MNHNS, CDR2 SASEGT. The CDR3 reads CASSSRTRNNEQFF. The CDR3 DNA follows: TGTGCCAGCAGCTCCCGAACCCGGAACAATGAGCAGTTCTTC.

The sample holds a few counts of this clonotype. DNA for the CDR3: TGCGCCAGCAGCTTGAGGGCCGAGCCAAACACCGGGGAGCTGTTTTTT. This sequence encodes CASSLRAEPNTGELFF. The chain combines TRBV5-1 with TRBJ2-2; no clear D. From germline, CDR1 is SGHRS and CDR2 YFSETQ. V dropped 1 base and J dropped 2 bases, with 12 bases sitting between them. This CDR3 is 16 amino acids long.

J is TRBJ1-3 and V is TRBV20-1, with D unclear. The CDR3 runs to 13 residues. Germline V gives CDR1 DFQATT, CDR2 SNEGSKA (reference sequence). Trimming took 6 bases from V and 2 from J, leaving 11 bases between them. The CDR3 spells CSALGYTGNTIYF. The CDR3 DNA is TGCAGTGCCTTAGGATACACTGGAAACACCATATATTTT.

The rearrangement joins TRBV7-9 to TRBJ1-2; unclear D gene. Trimming took off 4 bases at V and 4 bases at J, with 16 bases between the two ends. From germline, CDR1 is SEHNR and CDR2 FQNEAQ (reference sequence). The CDR3 has 15 residues. The CDR3 bases are TGTGCCAGCAGCTCCCCCCGACCTGGGGTCTATGGCTACACCTTC. It encodes CASSSPRPGVYGYTF. The entire variable domain, with the rest obtained from reference TRBV7-9 and TRBJ1-2, is as follows: DTGVSQNPRHKITKRGQNVTFRCDPISEHNRLYWYRQTLGQGPEFLTYFQNEAQLEKSRLLSDRFSAERPKGSFSTLEIQRTEQGDSAMYLCASSSPRPGVYGYTFGSGTRLTVV.

The rearrangement uses TRBV5-1 and TRBJ2-6; 8 nucleotides match TRBD1. This CDR3 has 17 amino acids. Germline V CDR1 and CDR2: SGHRS, YFSETQ. The trim removed 4 bases at V and 7 bases at J, leaving 13 bases unmatched. The CDR3 coding sequence is TGCGCCAGCAGCCCGGGACAGGCCTCGCAGCAAGCCAACGTCCTGACTTTC. Protein product: CASSPGQASQQANVLTF.

This clonotype came up a few times. The CDR3 DNA sequence: TGTGCCAGCAGCAAGACGGCCACGGGAGTCGGGTCCTACAATGAGCAGTTCTTC. The encoded protein is CASSKTATGVGSYNEQFF. This chain links TRBV11-1 with TRBJ2-1, with D possibly being TRBD2 (6 bases). The ends were cut back, 5 bases at V and 1 base at J, with 21 bases in the middle. Germline V lookup: CDR1 SGHAT, CDR2 FQDESV (reference sequence). This CDR3 comprises 18 residues.

This sequence joins TRBV12-3 or TRBV12-4 and TRBJ2-1; 9 nucleotides line up with TRBD2. J gave up 10 bases and V 6 bases, and 4 bases lay outside the gene matches. The CDR3 contains 12 residues. In DNA form, the CDR3 reads TGTGCCAGCAGGACGACTAGCGGCGAGCAGTTCTTC. It yields the protein CASRTTSGEQFF.

The chain has TRBV3-1 and TRBJ2-2; D not certain. CDR3 length: 14 amino acids. The V end was cut by 8 bases, the J end by 1 base, with 11 bases between. Germline CDR1 is LGHDT and CDR2 is YNNKEL (reference sequence). Here the CDR3 DNA reads TGTGCCAGCGGCAGCTCCTGGAACACCGGGGAGCTGTTTTTT. This gives the protein CASGSSWNTGELFF.

This clonotype turned up a few times. This chain links TRBV5-1 with TRBJ2-1, with D unclear. V was trimmed by 4 bases and J by 8 bases, leaving 22 bases between them. The CDR3 has 16 amino acids. CDR1 is SGHRS, CDR2 YFSETQ, per germline. Written as DNA, the CDR3 is TGCGCCAGCAGCCTCCATAGCTTAGTGCAGAAAGATGAGCAGTTCTTC. The encoded protein is CASSLHSLVQKDEQFF.

This clonotype has a handful of counts. The rearrangement joins TRBV20-1 to TRBJ2-1; D is perhaps TRBD2 (5 bases). V gave up 5 bases and J gave up 8 bases, with 22 bases separating them. The CDR3 is 15 amino acids. CDR1 is DFQATT and CDR2 is SNEGSKA in the germline V gene (reference sequence). The chain's CDR3 is CSAVWRLGFIDEQFF. CDR3 sequence (DNA): TGCAGTGCTGTGTGGAGGTTAGGGTTCATCGATGAGCAGTTCTTC.

The chain uses TRBV24-1 and TRBJ2-1; 9 bases map to TRBD2. The germline V gene has CDR1 KGHDR and CDR2 SFDVKD. Trimming took 4 bases from V and 2 from J; bases not matched to a gene: 2. CDR3 length: 15 residues. CDR3 loop: CATSETSGPYNEQFF. For the CDR3, the DNA is TGTGCCACCAGTGAAACTAGCGGGCCCTACAATGAGCAGTTCTTC.

This clonotype appeared many times. The CDR3 region is CASGFQGSRAEAFF. CDR3 nucleotide sequence: TGTGCTAGTGGTTTTCAGGGGAGTAGGGCTGAAGCTTTCTTT. This chain links TRBV12-5 with TRBJ1-1; TRBD1 is a possible D gene (6 bases). Germline V gene sequence: CDR1 LGHNT, CDR2 FRNRAP. The germline V and J ends were trimmed by 3 bases and 6 bases, with 14 bases remaining between them. The CDR3 has 14 amino acids. Variable domain in full (rest from reference TRBV12-5 and TRBJ1-1): DARVTQTPRHKVTEMGQEVTMRCQPILGHNTVFWYRQTMMQGLELLAYFRNRAPLDDSGMPKDRFSAEMPDATLATLKIQPSEPRDSAVYFCASGFQGSRAEAFFGQGTRLTVV.